This T cell receptor (beta chain) is from a study of T-cell reconstitution after alpha-beta-depleted transplantation in children. Study conclusions and caveats: Two months or so post-transplant, alpha-beta T cells reportedly derived from several hundred expanded graft clones. Surviving recipient cells, namely T cells and thymic progenitors, were the source of high day-60 TCRbeta diversity in some patients. By one year post-transplant, T-cell counts and diversity largely arose from T cells that were newly produced.

In regard to this clonotype: Its target is unknown.

Germline V gives CDR1 MNHEY, CDR2 SVGAGI. CDR3 length equals 12 residues. Trimming at V came to 8 bases and at J to 5 bases, leaving 4 bases not matched to a gene. The authors prepared the TCRbeta library with unique molecular identifiers. TCRdb reanalysed the PCR reads using MiXCR and keeps one entry per CDR3 protein. Seen here are approximately 1,000,000 distinct CDR3 sequences, about 29% observed once, and the top ten hold around 30%. The receptor was isolated from a boy under three years old who had a stem cell transplant for SCID, so the T cells may come from the graft donor. This specimen was PBMCs, mostly from graft donor cells, taken 360 days after TCRalphabeta/CD19-depleted stem cell transplant. The chain employs TRBV6-5 and TRBJ2-5, with 8 bases matching TRBD1. CDR3 coding DNA: TGTGCCAGCGGCAGGGGGCTGGAGACCCAGTACTTC. Amino acids: CASGRGLETQYF.